This T cell receptor beta chain was obtained from a study of T cell responses to AZD1222 COVID-19 vaccine. This CDR3 has 13 amino acids. After removal of 6 bases from V and 1 base from J, the junction contained 4 bases not matched to a gene. Germline lookup yields CDR1 SQVTM and CDR2 ANQGSEA. The method was immunoSEQ multiplex PCR; TCRdb's version includes in-frame clones alone and lacks a portion of them. The data show tens of thousands of clones, more than 70% seen once. Turning to this clone: The antigen is not known.

The study's findings and limits: Across the whole spike, CD4 TCRs peaked at regions 160-218 and 743-854. Seropositive at baseline were only six or seven AZD1222 recipients. There were mostly white British donors and more females than males, and clonal diversity was possibly underestimated. Only after the peak T cell response were repertoires sampled.

This chain connects TRBV29-1 to TRBJ2-5; 8 bases are a match to TRBD1. The sequences come from peripheral blood, collected 28 days after the second AZD1222 dose. The TCR was taken from an adult who received the AZD1222 COVID-19 vaccine. CDR3 sequence: CSVADRVQETQYF. CDR3 nucleotide sequence: TGCAGCGTCGCGGACAGGGTCCAAGAGACCCAGTACTTC.